These T cell receptor beta chains were read from a single sample in a study of type 1 regulatory T cells. A single record per CDR3 protein comes from TCRdb applying MiXCR to the reads. The table lists over 55,000 distinct CDR3 sequences, roughly three fifths of them singletons. What these receptors recognize is not known. Sequencing was carried out using cultured T cells, either the whole culture or a sorted T cell fraction (not recorded which). The receptors come from a human donor in good health. Each CDR3 is given with its conserved first and last residue. Each record gives: D gene, J gene, clone size, V gene, CDR3 protein. D genes are given only for firm matches. The listing skips clone size in some rows; elsewhere it reads once, few, many or a size class.

d_gene: NA; j_gene: TRBJ1-1; abundance: NA; v_gene: TRBV5-1; CDR3aa: CASSLDGQIEAFF
d_gene: NA; j_gene: TRBJ2-7; abundance: NA; v_gene: TRBV11-2; CDR3aa: CASSLNRRQGGEQYF
d_gene: NA; j_gene: TRBJ2-7; abundance: NA; v_gene: TRBV4-1; CDR3aa: CASSPVTASYEQYF
d_gene: TRBD1; j_gene: TRBJ2-7; abundance: NA; v_gene: TRBV10-3; CDR3aa: CAIRGDRGPSYEQYF
d_gene: NA; j_gene: TRBJ2-2; abundance: NA; v_gene: TRBV12-3/TRBV12-4; CDR3aa: CASSFSRPNTGELFF
d_gene: NA; j_gene: TRBJ2-5; abundance: NA; v_gene: TRBV7-9; CDR3aa: CASSGSVGLQTQYF
d_gene: NA; j_gene: TRBJ1-2; abundance: few; v_gene: TRBV20-1; CDR3aa: CSARDGGADGYTF
d_gene: TRBD2; j_gene: TRBJ2-7; abundance: NA; v_gene: TRBV7-8; CDR3aa: CASSLAGVRNEQYF
d_gene: TRBD2; j_gene: TRBJ2-1; abundance: few; v_gene: TRBV9; CDR3aa: CASSAGAGVANEQFF
d_gene: NA; j_gene: TRBJ2-1; abundance: once; v_gene: TRBV15; CDR3aa: CATSRDLGGSNEQFF
d_gene: NA; j_gene: TRBJ2-2; abundance: NA; v_gene: TRBV10-3; CDR3aa: CATVREPNTGELFF
d_gene: TRBD2; j_gene: TRBJ2-5; abundance: NA; v_gene: TRBV20-1; CDR3aa: CTILAGSGETQYF
d_gene: NA; j_gene: TRBJ2-1; abundance: NA; v_gene: TRBV29-1; CDR3aa: CSDRTGNEQFF
d_gene: TRBD2; j_gene: TRBJ2-1; abundance: NA; v_gene: TRBV5-1; CDR3aa: CASSLGGGRPYNEQFF
d_gene: TRBD2; j_gene: TRBJ2-3; abundance: few; v_gene: TRBV20-1; CDR3aa: CSASAGTTRTDTQYF
d_gene: NA; j_gene: TRBJ2-7; abundance: NA; v_gene: TRBV6-5; CDR3aa: CASSYSAGSSYEQYF
d_gene: TRBD2; j_gene: TRBJ2-2; abundance: NA; v_gene: TRBV29-1; CDR3aa: CSVGGRSTGELFF
d_gene: NA; j_gene: TRBJ2-7; abundance: few; v_gene: TRBV29-1; CDR3aa: CSVVDAVGNTYEQYF
d_gene: NA; j_gene: TRBJ2-1; abundance: once; v_gene: TRBV12-3/TRBV12-4; CDR3aa: CASTKGLSPGDEQFF
d_gene: TRBD2; j_gene: TRBJ2-3; abundance: few; v_gene: TRBV2; CDR3aa: CARTSGRVEDTQYF
d_gene: NA; j_gene: TRBJ2-1; abundance: NA; v_gene: TRBV6-5; CDR3aa: CASSTQLGYEQFF
d_gene: TRBD2; j_gene: TRBJ2-1; abundance: NA; v_gene: TRBV5-5; CDR3aa: CASNLEGTSGAYNEQFF
d_gene: TRBD2; j_gene: TRBJ2-3; abundance: NA; v_gene: TRBV3-1; CDR3aa: CASSLRWTSGPSTDTQYF
d_gene: TRBD2; j_gene: TRBJ2-7; abundance: NA; v_gene: TRBV7-2; CDR3aa: CASTLAGGPYEQYF
d_gene: NA; j_gene: TRBJ2-7; abundance: NA; v_gene: TRBV5-4; CDR3aa: CASSLDPRSYEQYF
d_gene: TRBD1; j_gene: TRBJ2-5; abundance: NA; v_gene: TRBV11-2; CDR3aa: CASSLVRGGWETQYF
d_gene: NA; j_gene: TRBJ2-3; abundance: once; v_gene: TRBV28; CDR3aa: CASSLSHTDTQYF
d_gene: TRBD2; j_gene: TRBJ2-1; abundance: NA; v_gene: TRBV13; CDR3aa: CASSPSGGELEQFF
d_gene: TRBD2; j_gene: TRBJ2-7; abundance: few; v_gene: TRBV11-3; CDR3aa: CATRLAGLYEQYF
d_gene: TRBD2; j_gene: TRBJ2-1; abundance: NA; v_gene: TRBV5-1; CDR3aa: CASSSGTSGRFGEQFF
d_gene: TRBD2; j_gene: TRBJ2-7; abundance: many; v_gene: TRBV4-1; CDR3aa: CASSQGSGTSSWEQYF
d_gene: TRBD2; j_gene: TRBJ2-4; abundance: NA; v_gene: TRBV20-1; CDR3aa: CSAGTSGLPFYF
d_gene: NA; j_gene: TRBJ2-3; abundance: NA; v_gene: TRBV6-2/TRBV6-3; CDR3aa: CASREDRTDTQYF
d_gene: NA; j_gene: TRBJ2-1; abundance: NA; v_gene: TRBV4-2; CDR3aa: CASSQSPRGPDYNEQFF
d_gene: NA; j_gene: TRBJ2-1; abundance: few; v_gene: TRBV3-1; CDR3aa: CASSPTAYNEQFF
d_gene: TRBD1; j_gene: TRBJ2-4; abundance: NA; v_gene: TRBV28; CDR3aa: CASSTPDRGPDIQYF
d_gene: NA; j_gene: TRBJ2-5; abundance: few; v_gene: TRBV10-3; CDR3aa: CAISEGAQETQYF
d_gene: NA; j_gene: TRBJ1-5; abundance: NA; v_gene: TRBV6-6; CDR3aa: CASTRRGEGNQPQHF
d_gene: TRBD2; j_gene: TRBJ2-1; abundance: NA; v_gene: TRBV13; CDR3aa: CASSLGLAGGGLEQFF
d_gene: NA; j_gene: TRBJ2-3; abundance: NA; v_gene: TRBV14; CDR3aa: CASSHQDTQYF
d_gene: NA; j_gene: TRBJ1-2; abundance: NA; v_gene: TRBV19; CDR3aa: CASTRGGGYGYTF
d_gene: NA; j_gene: TRBJ2-2; abundance: NA; v_gene: TRBV9; CDR3aa: CASSVEGANTGELFF
d_gene: NA; j_gene: TRBJ1-2; abundance: NA; v_gene: TRBV20-1; CDR3aa: CSAYQGNGYTF
d_gene: NA; j_gene: TRBJ1-5; abundance: few; v_gene: TRBV12-3/TRBV12-4; CDR3aa: CASSQGQWQPQHF
d_gene: NA; j_gene: TRBJ2-3; abundance: NA; v_gene: TRBV11-2; CDR3aa: CASSYDTGWSDTQYF
d_gene: NA; j_gene: TRBJ2-2; abundance: NA; v_gene: TRBV20-1; CDR3aa: CSASVRGTGELFF
d_gene: NA; j_gene: TRBJ1-2; abundance: NA; v_gene: TRBV6-2/TRBV6-3; CDR3aa: CASSYVQGNYGYTF
d_gene: NA; j_gene: TRBJ2-5; abundance: NA; v_gene: TRBV18; CDR3aa: CASSSSQETQETQYF
d_gene: TRBD1; j_gene: TRBJ2-2; abundance: NA; v_gene: TRBV7-3; CDR3aa: CASSVGQGIANTGELFF
d_gene: NA; j_gene: TRBJ2-1; abundance: NA; v_gene: TRBV2; CDR3aa: CASSGGASPLEQFF
d_gene: TRBD2; j_gene: TRBJ2-7; abundance: few; v_gene: TRBV6-5; CDR3aa: CASSKLAGEYEQYF
d_gene: TRBD1; j_gene: TRBJ1-4; abundance: NA; v_gene: TRBV9; CDR3aa: CASSGTGRNEKLFF
d_gene: NA; j_gene: TRBJ2-1; abundance: few; v_gene: TRBV11-2; CDR3aa: CASSPEASVQFF
d_gene: TRBD1; j_gene: TRBJ1-2; abundance: NA; v_gene: TRBV15; CDR3aa: CATSRGRAGTGTGYTF
d_gene: TRBD2; j_gene: TRBJ2-1; abundance: few; v_gene: TRBV24-1; CDR3aa: CATSDPDSGSSYNEQFF
d_gene: TRBD1; j_gene: TRBJ1-2; abundance: NA; v_gene: TRBV20-1; CDR3aa: CSAPGTAANYGYTF
d_gene: NA; j_gene: TRBJ2-1; abundance: NA; v_gene: TRBV6-1; CDR3aa: CASSETRGPYNEQFF
d_gene: NA; j_gene: TRBJ2-3; abundance: NA; v_gene: TRBV6-1; CDR3aa: CASSELRTDTQYF